The clone carrying this TCR beta chain came up a few times. The sample comes from a study of T-cell reconstitution after alpha-beta-depleted transplantation in children. A TCRbeta library incorporating unique molecular identifiers was prepared. One entry per CDR3 protein results from TCRdb running MiXCR on the PCR reads. The table has 500,000 or so distinct CDR3 sequences, over 25% seen once. The CDR3 extends over 13 amino acids. Germline V gene sequence: CDR1 MDHEN, CDR2 SYDVKM. The V end lost 6 bases, the J end lost 0 bases, and 8 bases lay between the germline ends. The receptor's source is a human donor who donated a stem cell graft to a child with aplastic anemia. This specimen was PBMCs from the stem cell graft donor, taken from the stem cell graft. The chain employs TRBV28 and TRBJ2-5; possibly TRBD1 for D (5 bases). CDR3 coding DNA: TGTGCCAGCAGGAGACAGTACCAAGAGACCCAGTACTTC. This sequence encodes CASRRQYQETQYF.